Reported below is one TCR beta chain. The antigen is not known. The data were obtained in a study of shared clonotypes between healthy human individuals. On the study more broadly: There were three CD4 naive, three CD4 memory, two CD8 naive and one CD8 memory plates per donor. Study results and limitations: Between several donors, naive CD4 clonotypes were shared at a level of roughly 5.5%.

Libraries were prepared by immunoSEQ multiplex PCR; TCRdb keeps only in-frame clonotypes and omits some of them. The sample lists 2 million to 2.5 million clones, approximately 94% seen once, with 0.13% in the top ten. The source of this sequence is a man between 18 and 29 years old in good health. Sequencing was done on a sample of naive CD4+ T cells sorted from blood. Indicated subset: CD45RA+ positively selected.

CDR3 protein: CASSRTEQETQYF. The CDR3 DNA is TGTGCCAGCAGCCGGACCGAGCAAGAGACCCAGTACTTC. The chain employs TRBV25-1 and TRBJ2-5; D ambiguous. This CDR3 comprises 13 residues. Trimming cost V 6 bases and J 2 bases, with 10 bases left between them. The germline V gene has CDR1 MGHDK and CDR2 SYGVNS.